This entry lists 3 T cell receptor beta chains sequenced from one sample in a study of T cells in Graves' hyperthyroidism and ophthalmopathy. The CDR3 regions of TCR beta were amplified from RNA transcripts. Using the HTBI primer set, a first-round RT-PCR was run on the TCR CDR3. Each CDR3 protein gets one entry after TCRdb re-called the multiplex PCR reads with MiXCR. The profile shows about 46,000 distinct CDR3 sequences, 45% to 50% of them singletons. The sample consisted of peripheral blood or thyroid tissue (not recorded which). The source of these receptors is a woman between 50 and 59 years old with Graves' hyperthyroidism.

The chain recombines TRBV29-1 with TRBJ1-2, with 8 bases fitting TRBD1. The CDR3 consists of 13 residues. The ends lost 8 bases at V and 3 bases at J; junction bases unmatched: 8. Germline CDR1 SQVTM, CDR2 ANQGSEA. CDR3 nucleotide sequence: TGCAGCTTGGGCGGACAGGGCCACTATGGCTACACCTTC. It specifies CSLGGQGHYGYTF.

Relative to its sample, this clonotype is medium-sized. V usage is TRBV24-1 and J usage is TRBJ2-5; no clear D. The CDR3 contains 16 residues. Germline lookup yields CDR1 KGHDR and CDR2 SFDVKD. The V gene lost 9 bases and the J gene lost 2 bases, with 21 bases spanning the gap. CDR3 sequence: CATSATSGRAQETQYF. CDR3 in DNA: TGTGCCACCTCCGCCACATCGGGCCGGGCACAAGAGACCCAGTACTTC.

Note on this clonotype: This is likely a read error, given that the CDR3 carries no conserved phenylalanine or tryptophan at its end. The DNA is omitted, as the CDR3 cannot be located on it reliably, and the CDR3 follows TCRdb's listing. V and J are TRBV29-1 and TRBJ2-2. The CDR3 extends over 13 residues, inclusive of both ends. Germline V lookup: CDR1 SQVTM, CDR2 ANQGSEA. The CDR3 here is CSVFGANTGELKY.